Each of the 3 T cell receptor beta chains below was sequenced from the same sample in a study of human T cells and chemical hapten exposure. The time point is: pre-sensitization, week 0. The treatment here: therapeutic diphenylcyclopropenone sensitization with weekly scalp DPC. MiXCR, applied by TCRdb to the RACE reads, yields one record per CDR3 protein. The sample consists of around 350,000 distinct CDR3 sequences, 5% to 6.5% of them appearing once. The material sequenced was whole blood, taken in connection with sensitization to the hapten diphenylcyclopropenone (DPC). These receptors came from a woman younger than 30 with alopecia areata. Some clones in this sample may be carry-over from other donors' samples.

This clonotype occurred a few times. The CDR3 nucleotides are TGCAGTGCGAGGACAGGGAGATATAATTCACCCCTCCACTTT. This gives the protein CSARTGRYNSPLHF. J is TRBJ1-6 and V is TRBV20-1, with TRBD1 matching over 8 bases. The V segment lost 6 bases and the J segment 4 bases; nucleotides outside the gene matches: 5. Germline CDR1 and CDR2: DFQATT and SNEGSKA (reference sequence). The CDR3 has 14 amino acids.

This clonotype was recorded many times. The J gene is TRBJ1-2, the V gene TRBV6-1; the D is unclear. CDR3 length equals 13 residues. V lost 4 bases, J lost 6 bases, and 12 bases lay in between. CDR1 is MNHNS and CDR2 is SASEGT in the germline V gene. CDR3 protein: CASSARFPDGYTF. The CDR3 nucleotides are TGTGCCAGCAGTGCCCGTTTCCCAGATGGCTACACCTTC.

The chain joins TRBV6-1 to TRBJ1-1, with a tentative D call TRBD1 (5 bases). V lost 3 bases to trimming and J lost 6 bases, with 14 bases between them. The germline V gene encodes CDR1 MNHNS and CDR2 SASEGT. This CDR3 is built from 14 residues. This chain's CDR3 is CASSDRYKGSEAFF. In DNA, the CDR3 is TGTGCCAGCAGTGATCGTTACAAGGGGTCTGAAGCTTTCTTT.